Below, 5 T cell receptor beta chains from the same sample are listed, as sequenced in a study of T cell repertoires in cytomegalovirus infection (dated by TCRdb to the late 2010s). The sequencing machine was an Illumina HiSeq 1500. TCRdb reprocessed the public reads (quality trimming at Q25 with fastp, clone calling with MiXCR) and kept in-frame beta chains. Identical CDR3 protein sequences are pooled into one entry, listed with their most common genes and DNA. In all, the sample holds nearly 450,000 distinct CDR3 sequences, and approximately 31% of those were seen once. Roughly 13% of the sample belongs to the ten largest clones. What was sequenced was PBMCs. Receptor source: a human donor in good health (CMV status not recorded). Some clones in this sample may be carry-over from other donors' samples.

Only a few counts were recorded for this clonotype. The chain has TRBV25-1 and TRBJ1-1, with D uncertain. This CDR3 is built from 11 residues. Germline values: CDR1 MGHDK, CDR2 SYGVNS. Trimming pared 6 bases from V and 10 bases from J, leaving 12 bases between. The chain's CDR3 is CASRNGPRAFF. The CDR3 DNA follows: TGTGCCAGCAGGAACGGGCCCAGAGCTTTCTTT.

CDR3 region: CASSFTVNNQPQHF. The CDR3 DNA follows: TGTGCCAGCAGCTTTACCGTGAACAATCAGCCCCAGCATTTT. V is TRBV7-9 and J is TRBJ1-5; D gene ambiguous. From germline, CDR1 is SEHNR and CDR2 FQNEAQ (reference sequence). V was shortened by 3 bases and J by 3 bases, with 9 bases between the two germline ends. The CDR3 length is 14 residues.

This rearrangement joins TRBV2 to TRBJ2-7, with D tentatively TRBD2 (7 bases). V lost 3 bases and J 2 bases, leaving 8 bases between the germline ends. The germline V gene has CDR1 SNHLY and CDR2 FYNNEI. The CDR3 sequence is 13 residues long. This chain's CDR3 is CASSEGGPYEQYF. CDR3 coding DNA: TGTGCCAGCAGTGAGGGGGGGCCCTACGAGCAGTACTTC.

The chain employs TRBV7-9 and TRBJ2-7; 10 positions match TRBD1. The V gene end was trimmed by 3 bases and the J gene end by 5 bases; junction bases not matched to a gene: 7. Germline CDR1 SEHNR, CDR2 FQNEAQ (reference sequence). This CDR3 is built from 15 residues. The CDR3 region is CASSFPGQGFHEQYF. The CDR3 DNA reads TGTGCCAGCAGCTTTCCGGGACAGGGGTTCCACGAGCAGTACTTC.

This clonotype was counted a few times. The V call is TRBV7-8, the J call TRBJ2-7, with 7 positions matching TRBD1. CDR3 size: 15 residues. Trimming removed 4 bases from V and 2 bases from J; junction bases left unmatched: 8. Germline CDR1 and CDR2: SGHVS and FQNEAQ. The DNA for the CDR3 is TGTGCCAGCAGCTCGTACAGGGGTTCGGCCTACGAGCAGTACTTC. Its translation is CASSSYRGSAYEQYF.